The next 6 T cell receptor beta chains were all read from a single sample in a study of vaccination and CD4 T cells after COVID-19. Sequence data for DNA of cultured CD4+ T cells were generated by the Oncomine TCR Beta short-read assay. From the PCR reads, TCRdb called clonotypes with MiXCR, one entry per CDR3 protein. The data hold approximately 12,000 distinct CDR3 sequences, with approximately 60% observed a single time. For these TCRs, the target antigens are not known. The treatment: approximately 9-day PBMC culture with coronavirus spike peptide pools or control peptides (ViraFEST assay). The input for sequencing was CD4+ T cells from blood, cultured in vitro, taken before SARS-CoV-2 vaccination. These receptors were taken from a human donor who had recovered from COVID-19.

J is TRBJ2-7 and V is TRBV24-1; D call uncertain. The CDR3 is made up of 14 amino acids. Germline V CDR1 and CDR2: KGHDR, SFDVKD. Trimming pared 6 bases from V and 6 bases from J, leaving 17 bases between. The CDR3 protein is CATSPSGTASEQYF. As DNA, the CDR3 is TGTGCCACCAGTCCCTCAGGAACTGCCTCCGAGCAGTACTTC.

The rearrangement links TRBV6-1 to TRBJ2-7; the D gene is possibly TRBD1 (6 bases). This CDR3 has 13 amino acids. The V gene lost 5 bases and the J gene lost 6 bases, with 14 bases spanning the gap. Germline loops: CDR1 MNHNS, CDR2 SASEGT. The CDR3 spells CASSPVPTGEQYF. CDR3 sequence (DNA): TGTGCCAGCAGTCCCGTCCCGACAGGCGAGCAGTACTTC.

The chain has TRBV28 and TRBJ2-7; D is unresolved. Trimming cost V 3 bases and J 0 bases, with 15 bases left between them. Per the germline V gene, CDR1 is MDHEN and CDR2 is SYDVKM. CDR3 size: 16 residues. CDR3 sequence: CASSFATASSSYEQYF. The CDR3, as DNA: TGTGCCAGCAGTTTCGCCACGGCTTCGAGCTCCTACGAGCAGTACTTC.

The V and J genes are TRBV6-2 or TRBV6-3 and TRBJ1-2; 8 bases match TRBD1. Germline CDR1 reads MNHEY; CDR2 reads SVGEGT. The CDR3 is 15 residues long. V was pared by 2 bases and J by 2 bases, with 4 bases of the junction left unmatched. CDR3: CASSYPGTGNYGYTF. The CDR3, as DNA: TGTGCCAGCAGTTACCCGGGGACAGGAAACTATGGCTACACCTTC.

V gene TRBV20-1 combines with J gene TRBJ2-2; D is uncertain. Between the trimmed V and J ends, which lost 1 base and 7 bases, there was a span of 7 bases. From germline, CDR1 is DFQATT and CDR2 SNEGSKA (reference sequence). The CDR3 has 12 amino acids. CDR3 DNA: TGCAGTGCTAGAGGCCCGATCGGGGAGCTGTTTTTT. Its translation is CSARGPIGELFF.

CDR3 sequence (DNA): TGTGCCAGCAGCCCGTACTTGAACACCGGGGAGCTGTTTTTT. Protein sequence: CASSPYLNTGELFF. The genes are TRBV7-3 and TRBJ2-2; D is undetermined. Trimming stripped 5 bases from V and 1 base from J, with 8 bases between. CDR3 length: 14 residues. Looked up from germline, CDR1 is SGHTA and CDR2 is FQGTGA.